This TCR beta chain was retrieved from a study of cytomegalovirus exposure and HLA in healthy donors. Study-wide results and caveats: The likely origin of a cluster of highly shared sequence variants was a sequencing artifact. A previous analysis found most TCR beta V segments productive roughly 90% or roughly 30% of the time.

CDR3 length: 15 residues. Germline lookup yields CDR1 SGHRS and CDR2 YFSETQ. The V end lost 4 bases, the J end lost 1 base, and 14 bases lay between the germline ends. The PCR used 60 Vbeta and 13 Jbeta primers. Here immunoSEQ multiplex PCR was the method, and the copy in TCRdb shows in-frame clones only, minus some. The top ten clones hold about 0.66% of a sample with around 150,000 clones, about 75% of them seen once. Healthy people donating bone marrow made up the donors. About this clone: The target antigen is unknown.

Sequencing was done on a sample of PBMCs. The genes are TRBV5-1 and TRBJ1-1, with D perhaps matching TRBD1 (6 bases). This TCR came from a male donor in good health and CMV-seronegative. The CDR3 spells CASSPQGNGNTEAFF. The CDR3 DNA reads TGCGCCAGCAGCCCACAGGGTAATGGGAACACTGAAGCTTTCTTT.